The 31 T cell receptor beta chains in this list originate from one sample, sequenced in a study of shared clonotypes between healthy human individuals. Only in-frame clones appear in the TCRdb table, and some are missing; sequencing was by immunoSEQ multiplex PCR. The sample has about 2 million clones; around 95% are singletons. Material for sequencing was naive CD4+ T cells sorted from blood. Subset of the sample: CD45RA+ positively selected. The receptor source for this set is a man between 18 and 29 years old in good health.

The CDR3 DNA reads TGTGCCAGCAGTTACTCCTTCCGAGACGGAGAAGCTTTCTTT. Its translation is CASSYSFRDGEAFF. This rearrangement joins TRBV6-5 to TRBJ1-1, with unresolved D. The CDR3 consists of 14 residues. V lost 0 bases, J lost 8 bases, and 13 bases lay in between. CDR1 MNHEY and CDR2 SVGAGI come from the germline V gene.

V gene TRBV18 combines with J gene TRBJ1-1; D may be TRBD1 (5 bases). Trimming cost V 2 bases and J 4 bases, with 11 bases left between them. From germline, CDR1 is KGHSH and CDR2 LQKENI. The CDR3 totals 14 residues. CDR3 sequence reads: CASSPAGIGTEAFF. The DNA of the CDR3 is TGTGCCAGCTCACCAGCAGGGATCGGCACTGAAGCTTTCTTT.

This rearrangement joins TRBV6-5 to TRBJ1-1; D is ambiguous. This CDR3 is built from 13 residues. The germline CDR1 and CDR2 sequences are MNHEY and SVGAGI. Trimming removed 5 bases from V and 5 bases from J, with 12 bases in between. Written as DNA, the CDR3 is TGTGCCAGCAGTAACCCGAGGGAAACTGAAGCTTTCTTT. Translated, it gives CASSNPRETEAFF.

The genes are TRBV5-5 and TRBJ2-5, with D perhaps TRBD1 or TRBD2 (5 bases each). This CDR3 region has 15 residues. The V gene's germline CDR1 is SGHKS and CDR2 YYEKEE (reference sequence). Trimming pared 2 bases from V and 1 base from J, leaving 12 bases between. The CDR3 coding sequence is TGTGCCAGCAGCTTTTTCCCCGGGACCCAAGAGACCCAGTACTTC. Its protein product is CASSFFPGTQETQYF.

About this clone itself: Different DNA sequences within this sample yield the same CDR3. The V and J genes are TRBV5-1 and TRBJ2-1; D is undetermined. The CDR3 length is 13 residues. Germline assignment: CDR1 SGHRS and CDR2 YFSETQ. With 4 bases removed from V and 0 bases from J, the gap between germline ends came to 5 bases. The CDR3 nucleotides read TGCGCCAGCAGCCCGGACTCCTACAATGAGCAGTTCTTC. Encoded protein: CASSPDSYNEQFF.

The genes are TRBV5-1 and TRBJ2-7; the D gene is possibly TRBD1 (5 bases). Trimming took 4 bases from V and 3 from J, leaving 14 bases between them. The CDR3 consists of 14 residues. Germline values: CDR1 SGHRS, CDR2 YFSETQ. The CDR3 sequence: CASSTQDKNYEQYF. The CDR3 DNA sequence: TGCGCCAGCAGCACCCAGGACAAGAACTACGAGCAGTACTTC. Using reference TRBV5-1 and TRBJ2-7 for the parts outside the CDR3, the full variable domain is KAGVTQTPRYLIKTRGQQVTLSCSPISGHRSVSWYQQTPGQGLQFLFEYFSETQRNKGNFPGRFSGRQFSNSRSEMNVSTLELGDSALYLCASSTQDKNYEQYFGPGTRLTVT.

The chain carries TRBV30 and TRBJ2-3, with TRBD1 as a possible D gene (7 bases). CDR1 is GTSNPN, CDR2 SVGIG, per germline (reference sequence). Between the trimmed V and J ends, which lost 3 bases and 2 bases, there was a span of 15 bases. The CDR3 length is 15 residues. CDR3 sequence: CAWRGGQLITDTQYF. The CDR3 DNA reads TGTGCCTGGAGGGGGGGACAGCTAATCACAGATACGCAGTATTTT.

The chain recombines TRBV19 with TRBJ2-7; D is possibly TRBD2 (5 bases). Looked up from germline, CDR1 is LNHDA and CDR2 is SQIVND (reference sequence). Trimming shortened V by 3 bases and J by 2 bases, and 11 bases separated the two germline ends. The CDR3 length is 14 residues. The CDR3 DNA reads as TGTGCCAGTAGTATGGACTTGCTCGCCTACGAGCAGTACTTC. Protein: CASSMDLLAYEQYF.

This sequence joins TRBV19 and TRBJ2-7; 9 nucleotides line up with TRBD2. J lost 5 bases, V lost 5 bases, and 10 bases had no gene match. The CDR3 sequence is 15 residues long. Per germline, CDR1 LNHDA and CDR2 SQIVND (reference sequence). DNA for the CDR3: TGTGCCAGTAGTTCCGGGACTAGCATTTCCCACGAGCAGTACTTC. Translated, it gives CASSSGTSISHEQYF. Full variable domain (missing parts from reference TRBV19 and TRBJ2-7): DGGITQSPKYLFRKEGQNVTLSCEQNLNHDAMYWYRQDPGQGLRLIYYSQIVNDFQKGDIAEGYSVSREKKESFPLTVTSAQKNPTAFYLCASSSGTSISHEQYFGPGTRLTVT.

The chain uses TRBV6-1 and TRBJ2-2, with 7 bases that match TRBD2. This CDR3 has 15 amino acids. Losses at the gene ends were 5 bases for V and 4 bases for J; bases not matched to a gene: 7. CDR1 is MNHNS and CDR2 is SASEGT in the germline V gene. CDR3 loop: CASSPGLIPTGELFF. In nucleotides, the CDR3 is TGTGCCAGCAGTCCGGGACTAATCCCCACCGGGGAGCTGTTTTTT.

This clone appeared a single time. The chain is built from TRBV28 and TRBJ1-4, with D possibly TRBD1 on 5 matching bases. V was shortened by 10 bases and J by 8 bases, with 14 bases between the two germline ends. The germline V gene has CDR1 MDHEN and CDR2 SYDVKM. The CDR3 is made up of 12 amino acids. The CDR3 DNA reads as TGTGCCACACGGGGACCGATGGAAAAACTGTTTTTT. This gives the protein CATRGPMEKLFF.

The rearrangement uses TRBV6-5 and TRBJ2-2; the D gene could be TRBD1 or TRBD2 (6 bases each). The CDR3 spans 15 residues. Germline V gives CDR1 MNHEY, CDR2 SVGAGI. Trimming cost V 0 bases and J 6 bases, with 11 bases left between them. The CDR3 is CASSYSPGAAGELFF. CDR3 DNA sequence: TGTGCCAGCAGTTACTCCCCGGGGGCTGCCGGGGAGCTGTTTTTT.

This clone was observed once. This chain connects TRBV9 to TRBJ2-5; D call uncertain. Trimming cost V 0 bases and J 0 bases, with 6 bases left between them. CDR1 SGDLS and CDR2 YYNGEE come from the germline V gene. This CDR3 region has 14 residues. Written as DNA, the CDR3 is TGTGCCAGCAGCGTAGCTCCGTACCAAGAGACCCAGTACTTC. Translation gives CASSVAPYQETQYF. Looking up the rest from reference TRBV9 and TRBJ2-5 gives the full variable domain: DSGVTQTPKHLITATGQRVTLRCSPRSGDLSVYWYQQSLDQGLQFLIQYYNGEERAKGNILERFSAQQFPDLHSELNLSSLELGDSALYFCASSVAPYQETQYFGPGTRLLVL.

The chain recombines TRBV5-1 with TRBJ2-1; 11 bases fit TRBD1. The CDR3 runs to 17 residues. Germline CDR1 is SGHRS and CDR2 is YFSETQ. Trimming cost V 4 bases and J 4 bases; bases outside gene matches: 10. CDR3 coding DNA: TGCGCCAGCAGCCCCCTCTCCGGGACAGGGGGGTACAATGAGCAGTTCTTC. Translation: CASSPLSGTGGYNEQFF.

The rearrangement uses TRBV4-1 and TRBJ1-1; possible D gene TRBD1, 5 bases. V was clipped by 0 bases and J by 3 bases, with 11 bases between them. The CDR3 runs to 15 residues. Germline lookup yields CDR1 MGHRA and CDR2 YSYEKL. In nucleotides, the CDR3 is TGCGCCAGCAGCCAAGATCGGGAAGGGGACACTGAAGCTTTCTTT. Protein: CASSQDREGDTEAFF.

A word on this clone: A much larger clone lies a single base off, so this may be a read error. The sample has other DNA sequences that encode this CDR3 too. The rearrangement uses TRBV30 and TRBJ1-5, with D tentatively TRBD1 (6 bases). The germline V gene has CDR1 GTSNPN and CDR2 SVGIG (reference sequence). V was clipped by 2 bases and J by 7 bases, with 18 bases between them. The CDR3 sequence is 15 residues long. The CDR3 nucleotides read TGTGCCTGGAGTCCTTCCGGGACAATTTACCAGCCCCAGCATTTT. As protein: CAWSPSGTIYQPQHF.

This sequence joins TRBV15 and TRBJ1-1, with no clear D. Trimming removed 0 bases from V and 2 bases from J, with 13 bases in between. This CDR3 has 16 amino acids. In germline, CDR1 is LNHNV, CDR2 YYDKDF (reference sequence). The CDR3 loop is CATSRDLGQLNTEAFF. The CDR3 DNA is TGTGCCACCAGCAGAGATTTAGGGCAACTTAACACTGAAGCTTTCTTT.

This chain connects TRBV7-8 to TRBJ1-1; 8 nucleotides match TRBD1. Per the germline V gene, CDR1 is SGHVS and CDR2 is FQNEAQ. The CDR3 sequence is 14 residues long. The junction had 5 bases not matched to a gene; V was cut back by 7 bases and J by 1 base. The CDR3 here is CASTPGTGNTEAFF. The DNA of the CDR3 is TGTGCCAGCACTCCGGGGACAGGGAACACTGAAGCTTTCTTT.

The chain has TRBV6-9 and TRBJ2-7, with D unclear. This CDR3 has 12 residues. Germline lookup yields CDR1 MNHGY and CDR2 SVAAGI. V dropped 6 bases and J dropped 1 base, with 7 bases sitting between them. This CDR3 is CASRIGSYEQYF. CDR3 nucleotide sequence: TGTGCCAGCAGAATCGGGTCCTACGAGCAGTACTTC.

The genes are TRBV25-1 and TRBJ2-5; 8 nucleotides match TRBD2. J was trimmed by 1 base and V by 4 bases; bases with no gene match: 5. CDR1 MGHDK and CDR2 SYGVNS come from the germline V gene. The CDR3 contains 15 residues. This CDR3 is CASSALAGPQETQYF. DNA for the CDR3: TGTGCCAGCAGTGCCCTAGCGGGCCCCCAAGAGACCCAGTACTTC.

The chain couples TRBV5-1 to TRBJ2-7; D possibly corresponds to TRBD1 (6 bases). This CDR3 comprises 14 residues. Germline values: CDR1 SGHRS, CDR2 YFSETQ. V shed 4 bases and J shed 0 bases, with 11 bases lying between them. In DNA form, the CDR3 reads TGCGCCAGCAGCCCAGGGGTCCCCTCCTACGAGCAGTACTTC. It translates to CASSPGVPSYEQYF.

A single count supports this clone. The CDR3 DNA reads as TGTGCCAGCAAGGGGGCACGCGAGCAGTACTTC. Translating it yields CASKGAREQYF. V is TRBV7-8 and J is TRBJ2-7; TRBD1 matches 7 bases. The J segment lost 6 bases and the V segment lost 7 bases, leaving 3 bases of the junction unmatched. The CDR3 has 11 residues. The germline gives CDR1 SGHVS, CDR2 FQNEAQ.

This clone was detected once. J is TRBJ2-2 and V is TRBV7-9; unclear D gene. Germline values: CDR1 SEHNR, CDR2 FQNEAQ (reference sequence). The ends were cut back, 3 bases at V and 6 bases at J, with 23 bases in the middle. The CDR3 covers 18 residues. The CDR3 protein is CASSLGTRRDRRAGELFF. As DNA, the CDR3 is TGTGCCAGCAGCTTGGGTACCCGACGAGATCGACGGGCCGGGGAGCTGTTTTTT.

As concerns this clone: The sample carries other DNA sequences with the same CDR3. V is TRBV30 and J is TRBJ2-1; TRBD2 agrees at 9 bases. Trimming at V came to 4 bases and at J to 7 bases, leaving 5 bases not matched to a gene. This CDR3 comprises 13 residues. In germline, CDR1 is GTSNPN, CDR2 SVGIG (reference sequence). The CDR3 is CAWKGGRGNEQFF. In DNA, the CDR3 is TGTGCCTGGAAGGGCGGGAGGGGTAATGAGCAGTTCTTC.

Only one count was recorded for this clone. This CDR3 reads CASRTGTGLETQYF. The CDR3, as DNA: TGCGCCAGCAGGACGGGAACGGGGTTAGAGACCCAGTACTTC. This chain joins TRBV5-1 and TRBJ2-5; TRBD2 might be the D (5 bases). V lost 5 bases to trimming and J lost 4 bases, with 15 bases between them. Germline CDR1 SGHRS, CDR2 YFSETQ. The CDR3 spans 14 residues.

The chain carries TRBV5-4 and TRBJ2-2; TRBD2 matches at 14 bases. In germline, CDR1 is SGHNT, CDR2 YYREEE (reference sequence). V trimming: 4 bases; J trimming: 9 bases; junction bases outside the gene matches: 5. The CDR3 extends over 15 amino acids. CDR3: CASSAGLAGVRELFF. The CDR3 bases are TGTGCCAGCAGCGCGGGACTAGCGGGAGTACGGGAGCTGTTTTTT.

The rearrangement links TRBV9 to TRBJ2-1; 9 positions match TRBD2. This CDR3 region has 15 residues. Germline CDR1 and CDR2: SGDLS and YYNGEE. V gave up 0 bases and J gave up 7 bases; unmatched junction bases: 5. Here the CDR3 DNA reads TGTGCCAGCAGCGTAGATCTAGCGGGGAGAAATGAGCAGTTCTTC. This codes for CASSVDLAGRNEQFF.

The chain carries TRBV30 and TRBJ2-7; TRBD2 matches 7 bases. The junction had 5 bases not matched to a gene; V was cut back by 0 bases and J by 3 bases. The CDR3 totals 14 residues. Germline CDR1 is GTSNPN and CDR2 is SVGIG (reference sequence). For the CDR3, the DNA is TGTGCCTGGAGTGTAACAGCGGGGTTCTACGAGCAGTACTTC. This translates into CAWSVTAGFYEQYF. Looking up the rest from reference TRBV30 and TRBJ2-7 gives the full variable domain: SQTIHQWPATLVQPVGSPLSLECTVEGTSNPNLYWYRQAAGRGLQLLFYSVGIGQISSEVPQNLSASRPQDRQFILSSKKLLLSDSGFYLCAWSVTAGFYEQYFGPGTRLTVT.

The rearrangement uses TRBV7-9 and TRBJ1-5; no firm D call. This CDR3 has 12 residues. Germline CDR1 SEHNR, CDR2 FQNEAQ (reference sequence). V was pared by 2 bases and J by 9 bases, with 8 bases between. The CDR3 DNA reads TGTGCCAGCAGCTTATCCGGCGGGCCCCAGCATTTT. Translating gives CASSLSGGPQHF. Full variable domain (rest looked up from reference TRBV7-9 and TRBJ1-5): DTGVSQNPRHKITKRGQNVTFRCDPISEHNRLYWYRQTLGQGPEFLTYFQNEAQLEKSRLLSDRFSAERPKGSFSTLEIQRTEQGDSAMYLCASSLSGGPQHFGDGTRLSIL.

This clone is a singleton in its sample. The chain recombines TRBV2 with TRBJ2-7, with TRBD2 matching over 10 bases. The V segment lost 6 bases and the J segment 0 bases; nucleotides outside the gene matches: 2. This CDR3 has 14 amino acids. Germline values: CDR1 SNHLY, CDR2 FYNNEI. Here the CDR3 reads CASRASGSSYEQYF. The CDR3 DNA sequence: TGTGCCAGCAGGGCTAGCGGGAGCTCCTACGAGCAGTACTTC.

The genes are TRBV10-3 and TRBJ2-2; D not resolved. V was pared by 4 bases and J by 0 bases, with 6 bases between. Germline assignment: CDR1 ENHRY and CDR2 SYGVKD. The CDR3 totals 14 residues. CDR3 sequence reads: CAISGTTNTGELFF. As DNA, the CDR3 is TGTGCCATCAGTGGAACAACGAACACCGGGGAGCTGTTTTTT.